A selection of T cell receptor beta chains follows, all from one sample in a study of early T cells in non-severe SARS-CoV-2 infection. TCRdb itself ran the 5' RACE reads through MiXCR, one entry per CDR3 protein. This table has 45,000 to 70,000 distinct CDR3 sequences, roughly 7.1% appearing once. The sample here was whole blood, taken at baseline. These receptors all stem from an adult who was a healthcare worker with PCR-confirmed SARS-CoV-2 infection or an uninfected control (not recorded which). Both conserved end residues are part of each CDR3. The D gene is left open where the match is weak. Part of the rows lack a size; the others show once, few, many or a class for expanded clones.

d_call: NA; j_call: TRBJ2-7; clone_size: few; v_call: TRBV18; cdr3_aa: CASGPGYEQYF; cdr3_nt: TGTGCCAGCGGACCCGGCTACGAGCAGTACTTC
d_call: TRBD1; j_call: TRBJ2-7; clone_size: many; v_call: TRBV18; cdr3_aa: CASSGGQGRYEQYF; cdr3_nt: TGTGCCAGCTCGGGTGGACAGGGGCGATACGAGCAGTACTTC
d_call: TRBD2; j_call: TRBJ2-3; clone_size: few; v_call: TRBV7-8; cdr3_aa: CASSLVGTSGTDTQYF; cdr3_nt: TGTGCCAGCAGCTTAGTTGGGACTAGCGGCACAGATACGCAGTATTTT
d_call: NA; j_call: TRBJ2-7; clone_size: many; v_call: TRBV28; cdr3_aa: CASSFSASSRLEQYF; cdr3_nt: TGTGCCAGCAGTTTTTCGGCTAGCTCGCGTCTCGAGCAGTACTTC
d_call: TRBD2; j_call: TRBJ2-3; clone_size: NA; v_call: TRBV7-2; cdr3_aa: CASSRDYAPPDTQYF; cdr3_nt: TGTGCCAGCAGCCGGGACTACGCTCCTCCAGATACGCAGTATTTT
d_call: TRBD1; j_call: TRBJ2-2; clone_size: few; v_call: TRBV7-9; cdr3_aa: CASSPSSGQGAPDGELFF; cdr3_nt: TGTGCCAGCAGCCCCAGCTCCGGACAGGGGGCGCCTGACGGGGAGCTGTTTTTT
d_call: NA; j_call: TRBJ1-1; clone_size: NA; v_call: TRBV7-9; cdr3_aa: CASSLALGQNTEAFF; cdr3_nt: TGTGCCAGCAGCTTAGCGCTAGGGCAGAACACTGAAGCTTTCTTT
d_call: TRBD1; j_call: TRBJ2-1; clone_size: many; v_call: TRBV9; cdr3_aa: CASSGQGAVGLAEPSYNEQFF; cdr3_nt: TGTGCCAGCAGCGGGCAGGGGGCGGTCGGGTTAGCGGAACCCTCCTACAATGAGCAGTTCTTC
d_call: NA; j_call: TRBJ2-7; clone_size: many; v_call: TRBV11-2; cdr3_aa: CASSRDGNPSYEQYF; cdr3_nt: TGTGCCAGCAGCCGCGACGGGAACCCCTCCTACGAGCAGTACTTC
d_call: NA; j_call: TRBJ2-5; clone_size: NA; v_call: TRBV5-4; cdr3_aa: CASSGGYQETQYF; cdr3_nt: TGTGCCAGCAGCGGGGGGTACCAAGAGACCCAGTACTTC
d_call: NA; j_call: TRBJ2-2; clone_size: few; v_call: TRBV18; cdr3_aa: CASSPQTSTGELFF; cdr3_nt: TGTGCCAGCTCACCACAAACAAGCACCGGGGAGCTGTTTTTT